The sequence of this TCR beta chain was determined in a study of cytomegalovirus exposure and HLA in healthy donors. The assay was immunoSEQ multiplex PCR, and TCRdb's table has in-frame clones only and misses some. The repertoire holds 150,000 to 200,000 clones, with 84% as singletons. The CDR3 covers 14 residues. Per the germline V gene, CDR1 is KGHSH and CDR2 is LQKENI. V lost 4 bases and J 1 base, leaving 11 bases between the germline ends. Sequenced material: PBMCs. V is TRBV18 and J is TRBJ2-7; perhaps TRBD2 as D (5 bases). The source is a man aged 25 to 40 in good health and CMV-seropositive. In nucleotides, the CDR3 is TGTGCCAGCTCACTACCAGGAGGTTCCTACGAGCAGTACTTC. Amino acid sequence: CASSLPGGSYEQYF.